This is a list of T cell receptor beta chains from one sample in a study of regulatory T cells in long-lasting Graves disease. TCRdb passed the multiplex PCR reads through MiXCR, listing each CDR3 protein once. This sample has about 660,000 distinct CDR3 sequences, with around 30% found just once. The sample was peripheral blood mononuclear cells (PBMCs), taken when the disease was refractory, from a patient treated with antithyroid drugs. The receptors stem from a female donor with Graves disease. The CDR3 runs from the conserved cysteine through the conserved F or W. D genes are given only for firm matches. Size is omitted from some rows. Given values are once, few, many or a class for expanded clones.

J,size,D,V,CDR3,DNA
TRBJ1-2,.,TRBD1,TRBV20-1,CSAPGGGVTHGYTF,TGCAGTGCGCCGGGAGGGGGCGTCACTCATGGCTACACCTTC
TRBJ1-1,.,.,TRBV6-1,CASSKAGAGNTEAFF,TGTGCCAGCAGTAAAGCCGGGGCCGGGAACACTGAAGCTTTCTTT
TRBJ1-2,few,.,TRBV12-3/TRBV12-4,CASSVEGNDYGYTF,TGTGCCAGCAGCGTAGAGGGGAATGACTATGGCTACACCTTC
TRBJ1-1,few,.,TRBV12-3/TRBV12-4,CASRSPGGNTEAFF,TGTGCCAGCAGATCGCCTGGGGGTAACACTGAAGCTTTCTTT
TRBJ2-2,many,TRBD2,TRBV2,CASSLASGSTGELFF,TGTGCCAGCAGTCTCGCTAGCGGGAGCACCGGGGAGCTGTTTTTT
TRBJ1-4,.,TRBD1,TRBV7-9,CASSPTLGQGPNPGKLFF,TGTGCCAGCAGCCCAACCCTCGGACAGGGACCGAACCCGGGAAAACTGTTTTTT
TRBJ1-4,few,.,TRBV27,CASSFQPATNEKLFF,TGTGCCAGCAGTTTCCAACCCGCAACTAATGAAAAACTGTTTTTT
TRBJ2-7,.,TRBD2,TRBV19,CASRPSGRSSYEQYF,TGTGCCAGTAGACCTAGCGGTCGGAGCTCCTACGAGCAGTACTTC
TRBJ1-1,.,.,TRBV3-1,CASSLLNSRAFF,TGTGCCAGCAGCCTCTTGAACTCACGGGCTTTCTTT
TRBJ2-5,few,TRBD1,TRBV10-3,CAISNNRGRRETQYF,TGTGCCATCAGTAACAACAGGGGAAGGCGGGAGACCCAGTACTTC
TRBJ2-2,.,TRBD2,TRBV30,CAWGGRAAGELFF,TGTGCCTGGGGCGGGAGGGCCGCCGGGGAGCTGTTTTTT
TRBJ2-2,.,TRBD2,TRBV30,CAWTNELAANTGELFF,TGTGCCTGGACCAATGAACTAGCGGCGAACACCGGGGAGCTGTTTTTT
TRBJ2-7,.,TRBD2,TRBV20-1,CSALLASSYEQYF,TGCAGTGCTTTACTAGCGAGCTCCTACGAGCAGTACTTC
TRBJ2-7,.,.,TRBV5-1,CASSSKPTDYEQCF,TGCGCCAGCAGCTCCAAACCTACGGATTACGAGCAGTGCTTC
TRBJ1-2,.,.,TRBV28,CASSLTGDRNYGYTF,TGTGCCAGCAGTTTAACTGGGGATAGAAACTATGGCTACACCTTC
TRBJ1-2,.,TRBD1,TRBV5-1,CASSGRSGQVYGYTF,TGCGCCAGCAGCGGTCGGTCGGGACAGGTTTATGGCTACACCTTC
TRBJ1-4,.,TRBD1,TRBV19,CASPGRLDRGRFVTNEKLFF,TGTGCCAGTCCCGGACGATTGGACAGGGGAAGGTTTGTCACTAATGAAAAACTGTTTTTT
TRBJ1-6,many,TRBD1,TRBV12-3/TRBV12-4,CASSLQGADSPLHF,TGTGCCAGCAGTTTACAGGGGGCTGATTCACCCCTCCACTTT
TRBJ1-1,.,TRBD1,TRBV29-1,CSVELWDRGKMNTEAFF,TGCAGCGTTGAGCTTTGGGACAGGGGAAAAATGAACACTGAAGCTTTCTTT
TRBJ2-5,.,.,TRBV6-2/TRBV6-3,CASSYNGGGTQYF,TGTGCCAGCAGTTACAATGGGGGAGGGACCCAGTACTTC